The present TCR beta chain was sequenced within a study of blood T cell repertoires in COVID-19. The CDR3 extends over 14 amino acids. Trimming at V came to 4 bases and at J to 2 bases, leaving 1 base not matched to a gene. Germline assignment: CDR1 LGHDT and CDR2 YNNKEL (reference sequence). Sequencing was performed with immunoSEQ multiplex PCR; in TCRdb, only in-frame clones are kept and a portion is missing. The sample yields a few hundred thousand clones, 85% to 90% seen once. Assignment of participants to cohorts was predicated upon participant-reported clinical history. This receptor was obtained from a man under 40 who had recovered from COVID-19. Material for sequencing was PBMCs or T cells enriched from blood (not recorded which). V is TRBV3-1 (or the pseudogene TRBV3-2) and J is TRBJ2-1; 8 bases agree with TRBD2. As DNA, the CDR3 is TGTGCCAGCAGCCTAGCGGGGCCCTACAATGAGCAGTTCTTC. The encoded protein is CASSLAGPYNEQFF.